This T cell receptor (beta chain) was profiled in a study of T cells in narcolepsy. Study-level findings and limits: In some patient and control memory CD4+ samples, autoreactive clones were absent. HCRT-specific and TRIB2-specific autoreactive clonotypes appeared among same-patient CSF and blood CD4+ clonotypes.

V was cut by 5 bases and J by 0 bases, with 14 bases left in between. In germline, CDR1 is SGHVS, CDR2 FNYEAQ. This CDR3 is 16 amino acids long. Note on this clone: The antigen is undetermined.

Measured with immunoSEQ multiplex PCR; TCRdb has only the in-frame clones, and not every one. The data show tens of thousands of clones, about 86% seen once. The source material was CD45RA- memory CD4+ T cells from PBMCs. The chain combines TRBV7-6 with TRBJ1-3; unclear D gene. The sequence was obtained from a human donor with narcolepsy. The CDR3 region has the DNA TGTGCCAGCAGCCCGAACACCGCGAGCTCTGGAAACACCATATATTTT. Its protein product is CASSPNTASSGNTIYF.